The 9 T cell receptor beta chains below all came from one sample that was sequenced in a study of shared clonotypes between healthy human individuals. Profiled with immunoSEQ multiplex PCR; TCRdb holds only in-frame clones, not every one. The table includes a few million clones, 85% to 95% detected once. The specimen sequenced was naive CD4+ T cells from PBMCs. Sample subset: CD45RA+ positively selected. The receptors stem from a man younger than 30 in good health. Some clones in this sample may be carry-over from other donors' samples.

CDR3 region: CASSQGPGRGYEQYF. Here the CDR3 DNA reads TGTGCCAGCAGCCAAGGTCCGGGGAGGGGCTACGAGCAGTACTTC. The chain recombines TRBV4-2 with TRBJ2-7, with TRBD2 matching 7 bases. CDR3 length equals 15 residues. Germline V lookup: CDR1 LGHNA, CDR2 YNFKEQ. The V gene end was trimmed by 1 base and the J gene end by 3 bases; junction bases not matched to a gene: 6.

The chain recombines TRBV7-3 with TRBJ2-7; D remains unclear. The CDR3 extends over 15 amino acids. Germline lookup yields CDR1 SGHTA and CDR2 FQGTGA. V lost 2 bases to trimming and J lost 2 bases, with 13 bases between them. CDR3 nucleotide sequence: TGTGCCAGCAGCTTATCTGGCCTCTTCCCCTACGAGCAGTACTTC. Translated, it gives CASSLSGLFPYEQYF.

The chain has TRBV10-2 and TRBJ2-6; D uncertain. The CDR3 spans 14 residues. From germline, CDR1 is WSHSY and CDR2 SAAADI. The V end was cut by 0 bases, the J end by 5 bases, with 5 bases between. The CDR3 is CASSESAWANVLTF. In nucleotides, the CDR3 is TGCGCCAGCAGTGAGTCGGCTTGGGCCAACGTCCTGACTTTC.

The gene calls are TRBV14 and TRBJ1-2; 10 positions match TRBD1. Germline V gene data show CDR1 as SGHDN and CDR2 as FVKESK. V was clipped by 4 bases and J by 4 bases; unmatched bases: 3. This CDR3 has 14 amino acids. The CDR3 loop is CASSRGQGLYGYTF. The CDR3 DNA reads as TGTGCCAGCAGCCGGGGACAGGGGCTCTATGGCTACACCTTC.

As regards this clone: The same CDR3 can be traced to other DNA sequences in this sample. The rearrangement links TRBV6-5 to TRBJ1-5; possible D gene TRBD1, 6 bases. Trimming took 2 bases from V and 1 from J, leaving 12 bases between them. CDR1 and CDR2 (germline): MNHEY, SVGAGI. This CDR3 has 16 amino acids. Here the CDR3 reads CASSYGARGSNQPQHF. CDR3 coding DNA: TGTGCCAGCAGTTACGGGGCCAGGGGCAGCAATCAGCCCCAGCATTTT.

The chain couples TRBV5-5 to TRBJ1-1, with D perhaps TRBD1 (5 bases). This CDR3 has 12 amino acids. Germline V gene data show CDR1 as SGHKS and CDR2 as YYEKEE (reference sequence). Between the trimmed V and J ends, which lost 0 bases and 10 bases, there was a span of 10 bases. Here the CDR3 reads CASSLVQGAAFF. The CDR3, as DNA: TGTGCCAGCAGCTTGGTGCAGGGCGCAGCTTTCTTT.

The chain has TRBV28 and TRBJ2-1; 12 bases agree with TRBD1. V shed 8 bases, J shed 9 bases, and the junction held 5 bases outside the gene matches. This CDR3 is built from 13 residues. Germline values: CDR1 MDHEN, CDR2 SYDVKM. CDR3 residues: CASWGQGAIEQFF. The CDR3, as DNA: TGTGCCAGCTGGGGACAGGGGGCCATTGAGCAGTTCTTC.

The rearrangement links TRBV5-6 to TRBJ2-1; D is perhaps TRBD2 (7 bases). Germline V gene data show CDR1 as SGHDT and CDR2 as YYEEEE. There are 15 residues in the CDR3. Trimming took off 2 bases at V and 7 bases at J, with 16 bases between the two ends. The CDR3 protein is CASSLVGGQGNEQFF. The DNA for the CDR3 is TGTGCCAGCAGCTTAGTGGGAGGGCAGGGGAATGAGCAGTTCTTC.

The chain has TRBV10-3 and TRBJ2-2, with TRBD1 identical over 9 bases. This CDR3 contains 13 residues. The germline gives CDR1 ENHRY, CDR2 SYGVKD. V shed 11 bases, J shed 6 bases, and the junction held 7 bases outside the gene matches. The CDR3 is CASQGASSGELFF. The CDR3 DNA is TGTGCCTCACAGGGGGCGAGCTCCGGGGAGCTGTTTTTT.